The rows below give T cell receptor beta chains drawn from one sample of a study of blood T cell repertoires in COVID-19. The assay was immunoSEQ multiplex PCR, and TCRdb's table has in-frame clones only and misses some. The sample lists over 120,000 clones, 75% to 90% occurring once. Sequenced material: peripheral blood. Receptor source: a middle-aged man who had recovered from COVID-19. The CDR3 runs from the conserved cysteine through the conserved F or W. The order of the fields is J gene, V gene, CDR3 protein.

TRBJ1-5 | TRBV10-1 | CASSPRTGGRNQPQHF
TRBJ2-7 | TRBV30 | CAWSATYEQYF
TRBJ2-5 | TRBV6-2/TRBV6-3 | CASSRGGETQYF
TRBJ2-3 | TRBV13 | CASSFRESTDTQYF
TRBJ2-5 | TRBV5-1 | CASSEASGETQYF
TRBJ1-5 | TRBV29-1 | CSVKGTGGDQPQHF
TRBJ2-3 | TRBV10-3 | CAAVSGRSTDTQYF
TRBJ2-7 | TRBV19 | CASSMKGIGQVPYEQYF
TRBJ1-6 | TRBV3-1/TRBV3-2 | CASSPPGGVNSPLHF
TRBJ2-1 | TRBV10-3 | CAISDRLGTGGFNEQFF
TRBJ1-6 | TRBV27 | CASGLGRMYSPLHF
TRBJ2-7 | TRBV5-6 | CASSTLGLAGGKSSYEQYF
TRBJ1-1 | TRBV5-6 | CASASVSGPEAFF
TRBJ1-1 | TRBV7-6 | CASSRHPTGSTRGEAFF
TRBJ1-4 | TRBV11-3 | CASSSRRTGWNEKLFF
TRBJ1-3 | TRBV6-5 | CASGGRGVTGNTIYF
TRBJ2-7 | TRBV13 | CASSPLKTGQSYEQYF
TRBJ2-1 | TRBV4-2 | CASSQDLAGGRDEQFF
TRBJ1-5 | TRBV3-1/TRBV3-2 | CASSQGTEVSNQPQHF
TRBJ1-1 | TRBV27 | CASSSLEGRTEAFF